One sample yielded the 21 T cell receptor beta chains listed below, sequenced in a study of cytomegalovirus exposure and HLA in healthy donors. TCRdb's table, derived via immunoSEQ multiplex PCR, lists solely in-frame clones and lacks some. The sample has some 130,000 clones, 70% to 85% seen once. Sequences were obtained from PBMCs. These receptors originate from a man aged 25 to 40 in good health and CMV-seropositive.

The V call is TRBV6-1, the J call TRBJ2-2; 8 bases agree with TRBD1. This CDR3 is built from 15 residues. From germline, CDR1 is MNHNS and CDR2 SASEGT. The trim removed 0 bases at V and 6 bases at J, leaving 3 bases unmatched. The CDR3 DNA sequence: TGTGCCAGCAGTGAAGCCCGACAGGGGTCCGGGGAGCTGTTTTTT. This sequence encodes CASSEARQGSGELFF.

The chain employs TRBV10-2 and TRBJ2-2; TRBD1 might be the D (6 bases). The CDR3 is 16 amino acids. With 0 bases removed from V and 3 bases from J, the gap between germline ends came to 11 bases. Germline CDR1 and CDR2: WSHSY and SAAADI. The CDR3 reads CASSESNREYTGELFF. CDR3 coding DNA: TGCGCCAGCAGTGAGTCGAACAGGGAATACACCGGGGAGCTGTTTTTT.

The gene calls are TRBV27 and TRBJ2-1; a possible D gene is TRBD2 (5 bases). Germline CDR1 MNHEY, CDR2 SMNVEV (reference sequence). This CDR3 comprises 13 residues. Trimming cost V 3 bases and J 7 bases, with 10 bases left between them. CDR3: CASSLTRVNEQFF. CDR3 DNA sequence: TGTGCCAGCAGTTTGACGAGGGTTAATGAGCAGTTCTTC.

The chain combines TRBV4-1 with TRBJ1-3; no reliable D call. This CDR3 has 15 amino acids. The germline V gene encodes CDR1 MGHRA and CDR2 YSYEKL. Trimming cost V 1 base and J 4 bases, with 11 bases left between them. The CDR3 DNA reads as TGCGCCAGCAGCCAAGGTCTGTATCCCGGAAACACCATATATTTT. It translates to CASSQGLYPGNTIYF.

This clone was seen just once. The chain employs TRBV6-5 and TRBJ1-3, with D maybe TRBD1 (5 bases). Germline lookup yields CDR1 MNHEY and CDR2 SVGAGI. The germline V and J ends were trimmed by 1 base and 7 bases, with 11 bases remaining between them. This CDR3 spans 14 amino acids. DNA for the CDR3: TGTGCCAGCAGTTACTTCCGGGGGGGGAACACCATATATTTT. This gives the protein CASSYFRGGNTIYF.

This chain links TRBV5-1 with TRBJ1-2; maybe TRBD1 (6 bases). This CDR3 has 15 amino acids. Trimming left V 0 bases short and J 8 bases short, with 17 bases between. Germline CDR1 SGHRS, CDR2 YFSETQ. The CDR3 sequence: CASSLVARGEEGYTF. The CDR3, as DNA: TGCGCCAGCAGCTTGGTGGCCAGGGGTGAAGAGGGCTACACCTTC.

As DNA, the CDR3 is TGTGCCACCAGCAGAGATGAGTGGAGGGGCGACACCGGGGAGCTGTTTTTT. Its protein product is CATSRDEWRGDTGELFF. V usage is TRBV15 and J usage is TRBJ2-2, with D possibly TRBD2 on 6 matching bases. Germline V CDR1 and CDR2: LNHNV, YYDKDF (reference sequence). V was cut by 0 bases and J by 3 bases, with 14 bases left in between. The CDR3 spans 17 residues.

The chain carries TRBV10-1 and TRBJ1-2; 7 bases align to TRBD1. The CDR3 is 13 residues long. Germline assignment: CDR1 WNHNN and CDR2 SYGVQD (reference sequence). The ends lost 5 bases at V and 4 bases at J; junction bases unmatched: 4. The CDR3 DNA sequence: TGCGCCAGCAGTCCCGGGACAGCCTATGGCTACACCTTC. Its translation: CASSPGTAYGYTF.

The CDR3 loop is CATLGQGSYTF. The CDR3 DNA is TGTGCCACCCTCGGACAGGGAAGCTACACCTTC. V usage is TRBV27 and J usage is TRBJ1-2, with TRBD1 matching 8 bases. The trim removed 10 bases at V and 9 bases at J, leaving 7 bases unmatched. The CDR3 spans 11 residues. The germline gives CDR1 MNHEY, CDR2 SMNVEV (reference sequence).

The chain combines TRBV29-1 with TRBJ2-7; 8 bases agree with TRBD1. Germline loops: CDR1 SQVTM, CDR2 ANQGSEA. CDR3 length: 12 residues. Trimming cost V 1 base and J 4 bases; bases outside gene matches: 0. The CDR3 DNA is TGCAGCGTTGAAGGGACAGGGTACGAGCAGTACTTC. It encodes CSVEGTGYEQYF.

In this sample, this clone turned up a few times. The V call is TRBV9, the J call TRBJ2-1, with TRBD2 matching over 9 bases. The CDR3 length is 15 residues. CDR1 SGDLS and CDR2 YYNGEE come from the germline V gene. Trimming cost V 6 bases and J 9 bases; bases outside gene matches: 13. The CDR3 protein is CASNQGSGRTSEQFF. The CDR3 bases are TGTGCCAGCAACCAAGGGAGCGGGAGGACGAGTGAGCAGTTCTTC.

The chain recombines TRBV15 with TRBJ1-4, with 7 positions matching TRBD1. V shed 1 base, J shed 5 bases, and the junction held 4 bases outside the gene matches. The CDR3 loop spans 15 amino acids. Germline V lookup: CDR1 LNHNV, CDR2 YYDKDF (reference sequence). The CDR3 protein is CATSRGGQKNEKLFF. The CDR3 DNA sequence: TGTGCCACCAGCAGAGGGGGACAGAAAAATGAAAAACTGTTTTTT. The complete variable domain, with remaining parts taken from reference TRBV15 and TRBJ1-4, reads DAMVIQNPRYQVTQFGKPVTLSCSQTLNHNVMYWYQQKSSQAPKLLFHYYDKDFNNEADTPDNFQSRRPNTSFCFLDIRSPGLGDTAMYLCATSRGGQKNEKLFFGSGTQLSVL.

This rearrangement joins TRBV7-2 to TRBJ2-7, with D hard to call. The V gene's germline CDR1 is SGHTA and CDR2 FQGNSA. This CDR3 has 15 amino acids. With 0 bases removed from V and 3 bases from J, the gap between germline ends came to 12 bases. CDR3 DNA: TGTGCCAGCAGCTTAGCCTTCGCCGTCTACTACGAGCAGTACTTC. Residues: CASSLAFAVYYEQYF. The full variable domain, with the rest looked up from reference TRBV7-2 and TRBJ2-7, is GAGVSQSPSNKVTEKGKDVELRCDPISGHTALYWYRQSLGQGLEFLIYFQGNSAPDKSGLPSDRFSAERTGGSVSTLTIQRTQQEDSAVYLCASSLAFAVYYEQYFGPGTRLTVT.

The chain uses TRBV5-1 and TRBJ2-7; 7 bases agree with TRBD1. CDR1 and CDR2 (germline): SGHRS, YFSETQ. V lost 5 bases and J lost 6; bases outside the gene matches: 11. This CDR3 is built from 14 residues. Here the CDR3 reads CASRAGTELGEQYF. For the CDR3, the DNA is TGCGCCAGCAGGGCCGGGACAGAGCTGGGCGAGCAGTACTTC.

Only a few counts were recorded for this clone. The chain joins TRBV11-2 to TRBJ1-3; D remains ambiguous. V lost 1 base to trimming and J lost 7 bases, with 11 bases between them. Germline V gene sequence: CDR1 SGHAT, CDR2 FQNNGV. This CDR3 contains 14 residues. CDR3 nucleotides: TGTGCCAGCAGCTTAGTAGTATCGGAGAACACCATATATTTT. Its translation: CASSLVVSENTIYF. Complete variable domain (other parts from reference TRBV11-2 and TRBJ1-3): EAGVAQSPRYKIIEKRQSVAFWCNPISGHATLYWYQQILGQGPKLLIQFQNNGVVDDSQLPKDRFSAERLKGVDSTLKIQPAKLEDSAVYLCASSLVVSENTIYFGEGSWLTVV.

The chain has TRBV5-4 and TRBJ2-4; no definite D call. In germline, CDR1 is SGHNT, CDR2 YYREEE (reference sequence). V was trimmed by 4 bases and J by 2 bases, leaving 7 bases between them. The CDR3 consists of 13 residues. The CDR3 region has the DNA TGTGCCAGCAGCCCCGGGTCCAAAAACATTCAGTACTTC. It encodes CASSPGSKNIQYF.

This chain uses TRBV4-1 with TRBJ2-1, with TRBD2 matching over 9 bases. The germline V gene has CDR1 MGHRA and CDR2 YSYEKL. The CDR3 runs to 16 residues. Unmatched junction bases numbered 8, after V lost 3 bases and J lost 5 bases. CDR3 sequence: CASSHLTSGPNNEQFF. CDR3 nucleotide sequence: TGCGCCAGCAGCCACCTCACTAGCGGGCCTAACAATGAGCAGTTCTTC.

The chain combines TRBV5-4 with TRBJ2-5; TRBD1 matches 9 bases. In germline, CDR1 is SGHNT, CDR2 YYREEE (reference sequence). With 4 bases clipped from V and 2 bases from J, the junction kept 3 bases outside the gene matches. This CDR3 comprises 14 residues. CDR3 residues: CASSAGQGQETQYF. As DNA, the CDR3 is TGTGCCAGCAGCGCGGGACAGGGACAAGAGACCCAGTACTTC. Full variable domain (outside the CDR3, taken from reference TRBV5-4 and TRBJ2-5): ETGVTQSPTHLIKTRGQQVTLRCSSQSGHNTVSWYQQALGQGPQFIFQYYREEENGRGNFPPRFSGLQFPNYSSELNVNALELDDSALYLCASSAGQGQETQYFGPGTRLLVL.

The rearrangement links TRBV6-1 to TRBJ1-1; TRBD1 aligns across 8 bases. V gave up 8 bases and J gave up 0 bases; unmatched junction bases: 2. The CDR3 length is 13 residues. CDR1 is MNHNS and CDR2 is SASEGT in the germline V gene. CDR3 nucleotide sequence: TGTGCCAGCCGGGACAGGATGAACACTGAAGCTTTCTTT. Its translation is CASRDRMNTEAFF.

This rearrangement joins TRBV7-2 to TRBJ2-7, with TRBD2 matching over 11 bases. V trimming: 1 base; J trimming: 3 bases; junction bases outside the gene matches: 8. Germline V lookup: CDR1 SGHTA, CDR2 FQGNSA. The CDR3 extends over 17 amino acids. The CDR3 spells CASSLGFGTSGIYEQYF. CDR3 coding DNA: TGTGCCAGCAGCTTAGGTTTTGGGACTAGCGGAATCTACGAGCAGTACTTC.

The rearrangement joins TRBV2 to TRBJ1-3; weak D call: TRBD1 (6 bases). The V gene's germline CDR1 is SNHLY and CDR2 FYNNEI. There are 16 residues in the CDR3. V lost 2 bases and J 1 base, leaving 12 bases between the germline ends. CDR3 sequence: CASSESDRMSGNTIYF. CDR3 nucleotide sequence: TGTGCCAGCAGTGAATCAGACAGGATGTCTGGAAACACCATATATTTT.